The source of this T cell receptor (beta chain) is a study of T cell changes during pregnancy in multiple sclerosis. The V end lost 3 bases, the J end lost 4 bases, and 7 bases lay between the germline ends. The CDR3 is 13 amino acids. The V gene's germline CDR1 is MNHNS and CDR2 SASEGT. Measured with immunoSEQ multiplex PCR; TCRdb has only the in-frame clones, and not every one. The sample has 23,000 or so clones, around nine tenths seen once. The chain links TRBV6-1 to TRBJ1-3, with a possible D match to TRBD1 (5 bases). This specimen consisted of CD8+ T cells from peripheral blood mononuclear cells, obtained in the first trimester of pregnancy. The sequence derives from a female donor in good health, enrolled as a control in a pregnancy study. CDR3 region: CASSDRAGNTIYF. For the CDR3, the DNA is TGTGCCAGCAGTGACAGGGCCGGAAACACCATATATTTT.